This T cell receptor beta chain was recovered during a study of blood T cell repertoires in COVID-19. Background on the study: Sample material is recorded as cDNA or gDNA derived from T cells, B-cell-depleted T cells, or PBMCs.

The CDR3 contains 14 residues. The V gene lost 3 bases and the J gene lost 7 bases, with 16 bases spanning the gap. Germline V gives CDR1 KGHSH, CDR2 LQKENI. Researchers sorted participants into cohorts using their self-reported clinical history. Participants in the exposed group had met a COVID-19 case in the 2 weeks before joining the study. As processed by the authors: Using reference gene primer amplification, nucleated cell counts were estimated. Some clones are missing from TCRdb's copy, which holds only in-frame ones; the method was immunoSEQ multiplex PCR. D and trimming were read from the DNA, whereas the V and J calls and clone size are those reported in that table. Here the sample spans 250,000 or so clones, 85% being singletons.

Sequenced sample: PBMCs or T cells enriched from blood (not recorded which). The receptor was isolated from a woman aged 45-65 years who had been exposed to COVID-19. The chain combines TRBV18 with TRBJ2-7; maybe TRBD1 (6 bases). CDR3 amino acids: CASSPRQESGEQYF. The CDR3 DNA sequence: TGTGCCAGCTCACCTCGACAGGAGTCTGGGGAGCAGTACTTC. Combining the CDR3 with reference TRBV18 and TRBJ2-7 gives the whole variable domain NAGVMQNPRHLVRRRGQEARLRCSPMKGHSHVYWYRQLPEEGLKFMVYLQKENIIDESGMPKERFSAEFPKEGPSILRIQQVVRGDSAAYFCASSPRQESGEQYFGPGTRLTVT.